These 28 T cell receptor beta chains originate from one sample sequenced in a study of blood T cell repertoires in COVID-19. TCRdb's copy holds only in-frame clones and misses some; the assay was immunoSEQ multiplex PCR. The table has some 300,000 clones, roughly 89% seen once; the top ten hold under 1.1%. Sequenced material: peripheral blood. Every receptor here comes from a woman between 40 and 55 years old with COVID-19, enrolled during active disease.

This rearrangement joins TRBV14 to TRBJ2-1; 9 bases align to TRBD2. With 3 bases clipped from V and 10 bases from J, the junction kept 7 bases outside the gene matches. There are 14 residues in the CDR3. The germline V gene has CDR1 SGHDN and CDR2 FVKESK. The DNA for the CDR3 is TGTGCCAGCAGCCACCGCGGGGGGGCCTTCGAGCAGTTCTTC. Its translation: CASSHRGGAFEQFF.

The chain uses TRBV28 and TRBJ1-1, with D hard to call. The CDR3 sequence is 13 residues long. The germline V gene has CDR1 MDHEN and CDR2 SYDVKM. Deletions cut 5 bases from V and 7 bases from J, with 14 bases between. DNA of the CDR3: TGTGCCAGCAGTGACGGATCTCGGGGTGAAGCTTTCTTT. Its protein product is CASSDGSRGEAFF.

For the CDR3, the DNA is TGTGCCAGCAGTGAAGGGTCGGGACAGGGGCGATCACCCCTCCACTTT. Translating gives CASSEGSGQGRSPLHF. This chain links TRBV2 with TRBJ1-6, with 10 bases that match TRBD1. With V trimmed by 1 base and J by 10 bases, 7 bases remained unmatched. The CDR3 consists of 16 residues. CDR1 SNHLY and CDR2 FYNNEI come from the germline V gene.

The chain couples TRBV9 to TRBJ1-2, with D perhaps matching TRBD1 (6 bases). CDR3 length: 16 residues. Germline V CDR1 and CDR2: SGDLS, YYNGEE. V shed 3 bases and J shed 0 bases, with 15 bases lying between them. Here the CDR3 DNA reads TGTGCCAGCAGCGCCCAAGGGGGAAACACTAACTATGGCTACACCTTC. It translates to CASSAQGGNTNYGYTF.

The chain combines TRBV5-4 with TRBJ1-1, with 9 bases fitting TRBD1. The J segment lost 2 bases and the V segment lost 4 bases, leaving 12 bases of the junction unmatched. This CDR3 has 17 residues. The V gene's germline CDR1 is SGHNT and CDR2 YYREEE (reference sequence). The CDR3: CASSTDRDRALNTEAFF. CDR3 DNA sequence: TGTGCCAGCAGCACCGACCGGGACAGGGCCCTAAACACTGAAGCTTTCTTT.

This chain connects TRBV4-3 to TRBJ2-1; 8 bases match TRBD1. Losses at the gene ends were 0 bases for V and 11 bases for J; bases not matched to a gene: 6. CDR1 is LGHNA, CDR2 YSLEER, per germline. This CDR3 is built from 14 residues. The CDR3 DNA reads TGCGCCAGCAGCCAAGAGGCAGGGGGCGCTAAGCAGTTCTTC. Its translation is CASSQEAGGAKQFF.

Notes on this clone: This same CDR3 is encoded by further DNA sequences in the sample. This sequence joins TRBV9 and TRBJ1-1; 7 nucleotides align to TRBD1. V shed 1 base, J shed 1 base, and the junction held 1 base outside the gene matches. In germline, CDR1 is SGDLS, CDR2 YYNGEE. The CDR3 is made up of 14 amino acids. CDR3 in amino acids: CASSVTGANTEAFF. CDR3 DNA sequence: TGTGCCAGCAGCGTAACAGGGGCGAACACTGAAGCTTTCTTT.

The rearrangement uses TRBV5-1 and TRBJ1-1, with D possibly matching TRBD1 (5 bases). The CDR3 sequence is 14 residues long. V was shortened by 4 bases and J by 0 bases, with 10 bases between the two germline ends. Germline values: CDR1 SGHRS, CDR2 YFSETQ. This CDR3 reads CASSGSGMNTEAFF. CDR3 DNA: TGCGCCAGCAGCGGGTCAGGGATGAACACTGAAGCTTTCTTT.

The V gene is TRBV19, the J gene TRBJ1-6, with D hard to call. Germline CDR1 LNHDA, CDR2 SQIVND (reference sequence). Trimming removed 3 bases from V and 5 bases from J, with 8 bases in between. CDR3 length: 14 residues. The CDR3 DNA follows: TGTGCCAGTAGTATCGGTCGGGATAATTCACCCCTCCACTTT. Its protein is CASSIGRDNSPLHF.

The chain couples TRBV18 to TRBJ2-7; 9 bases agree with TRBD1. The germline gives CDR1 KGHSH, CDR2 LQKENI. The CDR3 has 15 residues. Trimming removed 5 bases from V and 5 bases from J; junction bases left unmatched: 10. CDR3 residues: CASSAHARTGDEQYF. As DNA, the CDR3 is TGTGCCAGCTCAGCTCACGCCAGGACAGGGGACGAGCAGTACTTC.

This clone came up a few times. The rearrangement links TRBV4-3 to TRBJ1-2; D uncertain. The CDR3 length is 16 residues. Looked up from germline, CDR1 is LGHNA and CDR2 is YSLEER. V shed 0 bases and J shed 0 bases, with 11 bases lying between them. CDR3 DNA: TGCGCCAGCAGCCAAGATATAAGGAGGGCTAACTATGGCTACACCTTC. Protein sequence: CASSQDIRRANYGYTF.

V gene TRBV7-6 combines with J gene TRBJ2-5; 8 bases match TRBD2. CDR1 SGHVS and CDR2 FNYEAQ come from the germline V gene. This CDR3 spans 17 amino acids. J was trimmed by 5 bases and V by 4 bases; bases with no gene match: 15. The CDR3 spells CASSSRGAGGLAETQYF. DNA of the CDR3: TGTGCCAGCAGCTCCCGCGGGGCGGGAGGTCTCGCGGAGACCCAGTACTTC.

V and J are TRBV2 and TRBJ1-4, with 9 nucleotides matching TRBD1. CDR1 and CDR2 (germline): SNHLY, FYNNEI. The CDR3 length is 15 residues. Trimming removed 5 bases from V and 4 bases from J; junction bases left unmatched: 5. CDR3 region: CASSLQGAYNEKLFF. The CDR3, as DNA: TGTGCCAGCAGTCTACAGGGGGCCTATAATGAAAAACTGTTTTTT.

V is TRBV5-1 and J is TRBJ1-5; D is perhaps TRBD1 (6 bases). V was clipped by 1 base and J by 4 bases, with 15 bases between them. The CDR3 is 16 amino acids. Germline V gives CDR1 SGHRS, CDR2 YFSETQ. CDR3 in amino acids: CASSLPTGLRNQPQHF. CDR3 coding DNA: TGCGCCAGCAGCTTGCCAACAGGGTTACGGAATCAGCCCCAGCATTTT.

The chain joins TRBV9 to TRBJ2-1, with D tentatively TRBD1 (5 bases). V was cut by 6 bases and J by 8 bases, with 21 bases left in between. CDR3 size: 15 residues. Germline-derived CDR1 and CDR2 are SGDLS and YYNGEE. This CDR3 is CASTVGVRKGDEQFF. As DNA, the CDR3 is TGTGCCAGCACCGTGGGCGTCAGGAAAGGGGATGAGCAGTTCTTC.

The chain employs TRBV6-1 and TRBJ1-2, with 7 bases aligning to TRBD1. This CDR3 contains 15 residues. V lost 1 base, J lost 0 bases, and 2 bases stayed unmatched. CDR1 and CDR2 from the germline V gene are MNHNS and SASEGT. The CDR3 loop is CASSEVGQANYGYTF. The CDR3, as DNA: TGTGCCAGCAGTGAAGTTGGACAGGCTAACTATGGCTACACCTTC.

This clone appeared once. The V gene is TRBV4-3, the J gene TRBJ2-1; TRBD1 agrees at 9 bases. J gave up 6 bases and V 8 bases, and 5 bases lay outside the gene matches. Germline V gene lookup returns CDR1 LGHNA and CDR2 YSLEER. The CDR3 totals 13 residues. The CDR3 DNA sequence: TGCGCCAGCCGAGCGACAGGGGGCAATGAGCAGTTCTTC. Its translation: CASRATGGNEQFF.

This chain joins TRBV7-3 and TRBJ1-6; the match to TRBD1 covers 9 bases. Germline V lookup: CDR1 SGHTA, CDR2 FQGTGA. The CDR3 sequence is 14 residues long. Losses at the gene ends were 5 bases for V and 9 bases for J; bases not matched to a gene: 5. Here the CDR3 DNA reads TGTGCCAGCAGCCCTGGGACAGGGAGTTCACCCCTCCACTTT. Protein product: CASSPGTGSSPLHF.

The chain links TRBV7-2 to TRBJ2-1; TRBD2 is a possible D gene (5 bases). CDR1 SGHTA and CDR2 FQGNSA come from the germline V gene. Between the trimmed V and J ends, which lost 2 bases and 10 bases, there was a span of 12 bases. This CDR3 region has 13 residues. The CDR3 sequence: CASSLPASKEQFF. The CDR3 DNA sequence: TGTGCCAGCAGCTTACCAGCTAGCAAAGAGCAGTTCTTC. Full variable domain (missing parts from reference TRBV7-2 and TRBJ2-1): GAGVSQSPSNKVTEKGKDVELRCDPISGHTALYWYRQSLGQGLEFLIYFQGNSAPDKSGLPSDRFSAERTGGSVSTLTIQRTQQEDSAVYLCASSLPASKEQFFGPGTRLTVL.

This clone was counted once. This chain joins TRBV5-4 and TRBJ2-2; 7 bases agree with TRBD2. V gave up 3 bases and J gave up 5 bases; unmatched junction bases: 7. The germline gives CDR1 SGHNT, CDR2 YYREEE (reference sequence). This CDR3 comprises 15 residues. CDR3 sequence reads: CASSSLAVDTGELFF. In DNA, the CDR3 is TGTGCCAGCAGCTCCCTAGCGGTGGATACCGGGGAGCTGTTTTTT.

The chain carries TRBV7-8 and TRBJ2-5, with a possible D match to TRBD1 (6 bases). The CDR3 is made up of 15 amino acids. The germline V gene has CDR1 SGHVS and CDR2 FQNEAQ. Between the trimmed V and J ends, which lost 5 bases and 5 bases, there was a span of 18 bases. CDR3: CASSSSQGFWETQYF. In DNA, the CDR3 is TGTGCCAGCAGCAGCTCACAGGGCTTTTGGGAGACCCAGTACTTC.

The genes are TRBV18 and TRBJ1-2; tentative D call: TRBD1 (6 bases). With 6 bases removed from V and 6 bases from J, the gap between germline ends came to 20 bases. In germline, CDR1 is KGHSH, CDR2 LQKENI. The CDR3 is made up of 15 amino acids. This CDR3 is CASSLQGPRDDGYTF. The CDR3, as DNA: TGTGCCAGCTCGCTACAGGGACCCAGAGATGATGGCTACACCTTC.

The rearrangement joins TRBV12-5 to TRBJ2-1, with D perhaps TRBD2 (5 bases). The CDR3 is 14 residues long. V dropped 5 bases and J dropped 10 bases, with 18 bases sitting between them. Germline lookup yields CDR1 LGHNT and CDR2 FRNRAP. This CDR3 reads CASGPDLAQYEQFF. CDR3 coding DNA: TGTGCTAGTGGTCCGGACTTGGCCCAATACGAGCAGTTCTTC.

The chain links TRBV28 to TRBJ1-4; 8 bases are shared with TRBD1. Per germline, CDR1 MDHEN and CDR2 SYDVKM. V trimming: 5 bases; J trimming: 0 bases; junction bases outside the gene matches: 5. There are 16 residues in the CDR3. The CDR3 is CASSLGTGATNEKLFF. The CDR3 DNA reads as TGTGCCAGCAGTCTGGGGACAGGCGCAACTAATGAAAAACTGTTTTTT.

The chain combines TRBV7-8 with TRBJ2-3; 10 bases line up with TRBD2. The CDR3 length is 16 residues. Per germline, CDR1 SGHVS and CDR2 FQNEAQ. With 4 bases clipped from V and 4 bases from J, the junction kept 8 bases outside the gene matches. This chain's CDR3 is CASSSIAGGHPDTQYF. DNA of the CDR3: TGTGCCAGCAGCTCTATAGCGGGGGGACACCCAGATACGCAGTATTTT.

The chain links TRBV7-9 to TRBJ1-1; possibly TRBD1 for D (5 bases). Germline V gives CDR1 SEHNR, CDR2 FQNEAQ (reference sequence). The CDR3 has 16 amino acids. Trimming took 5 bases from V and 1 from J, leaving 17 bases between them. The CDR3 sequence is CASSPPQGVGNTEAFF. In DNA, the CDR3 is TGTGCCAGCAGCCCCCCCCAGGGCGTTGGGAACACTGAAGCTTTCTTT.

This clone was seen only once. CDR3 DNA sequence: TGTGCCTCGACAGGGGGCGATGCTGGGGCCAACGTCCTGACTTTC. It yields the protein CASTGGDAGANVLTF. The rearrangement joins TRBV28 to TRBJ2-6; 10 bases are shared with TRBD1. CDR3 length equals 15 residues. Germline V gives CDR1 MDHEN, CDR2 SYDVKM. Unmatched junction bases numbered 6, after V lost 11 bases and J lost 2 bases.

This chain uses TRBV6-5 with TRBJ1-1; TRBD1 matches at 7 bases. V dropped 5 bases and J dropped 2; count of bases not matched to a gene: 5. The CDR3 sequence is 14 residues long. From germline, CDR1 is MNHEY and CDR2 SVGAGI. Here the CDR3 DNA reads TGTGCCAGCAGTATGACAGGGATTAACACTGAAGCTTTCTTT. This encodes CASSMTGINTEAFF.